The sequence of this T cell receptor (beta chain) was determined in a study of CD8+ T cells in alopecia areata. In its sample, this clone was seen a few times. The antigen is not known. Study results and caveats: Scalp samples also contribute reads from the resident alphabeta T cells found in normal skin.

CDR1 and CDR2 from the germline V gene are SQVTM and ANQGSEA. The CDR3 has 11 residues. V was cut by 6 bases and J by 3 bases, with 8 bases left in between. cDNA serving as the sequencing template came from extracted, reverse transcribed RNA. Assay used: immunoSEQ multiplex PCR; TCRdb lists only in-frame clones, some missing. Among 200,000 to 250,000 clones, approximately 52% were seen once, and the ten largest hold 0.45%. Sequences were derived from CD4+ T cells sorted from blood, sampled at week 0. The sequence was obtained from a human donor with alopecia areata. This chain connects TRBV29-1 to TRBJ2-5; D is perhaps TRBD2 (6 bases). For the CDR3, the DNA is TGCAGCGTCGGCGGGAAAGAGACCCAGTACTTC. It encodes CSVGGKETQYF.